Described below is a single T cell receptor (beta chain) sequence and its context. Germline CDR1 is SGHAT and CDR2 is FQNNGV. The CDR3 is 14 amino acids. Trimming took 5 bases from V and 8 from J; bases not matched to a gene: 10. The data originate from a study of technical replicates of blood from several donors. TCRdb's copy holds only in-frame clones and misses some; the assay was immunoSEQ multiplex PCR. The repertoire holds 50,000 to 70,000 clones, with 91% as singletons. This clonotype originated in a human donor in good health. Some clones in this sample may be carry-over from other donors' samples. Sequencing input: PBMCs. The chain joins TRBV11-2 to TRBJ1-2; 8 bases fit TRBD1. CDR3 amino acids: CASSRDRGTWGYTF. CDR3 bases: TGTGCCAGCAGCCGAGACAGGGGCACTTGGGGCTACACCTTC.